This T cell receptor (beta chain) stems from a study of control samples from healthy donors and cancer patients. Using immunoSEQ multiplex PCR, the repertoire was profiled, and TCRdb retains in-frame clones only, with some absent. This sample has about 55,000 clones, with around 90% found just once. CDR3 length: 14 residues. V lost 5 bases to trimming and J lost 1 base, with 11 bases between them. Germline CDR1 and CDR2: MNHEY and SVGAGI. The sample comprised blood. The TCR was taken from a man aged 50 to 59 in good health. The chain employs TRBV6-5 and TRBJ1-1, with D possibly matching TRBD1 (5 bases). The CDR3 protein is CASSKRQTNTEAFF. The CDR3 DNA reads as TGTGCCAGCAGTAAGAGACAGACGAACACTGAAGCTTTCTTT.